The 27 T cell receptor beta chains below were found in one sample sequenced in a study of T cells in localized non-small cell lung cancer. TCRdb's table, derived via immunoSEQ multiplex PCR, lists solely in-frame clones and lacks some. The table shows more than 20,000 clones, with about 86% occurring only once. Here the sequenced sample was PBMCs, taken before any cancer treatment. The receptors derive from a man aged 35 to 69 with stage II lung adenocarcinoma.

The chain employs TRBV5-1 and TRBJ1-4; the D gene is possibly TRBD1 (5 bases). V was pared by 0 bases and J by 0 bases, with 12 bases between. The germline V gene encodes CDR1 SGHRS and CDR2 YFSETQ. The CDR3 covers 17 residues. CDR3 bases: TGCGCCAGCAGCTTGGGGGGCAGGACTGCAACTAATGAAAAACTGTTTTTT. This translates into CASSLGGRTATNEKLFF.

The chain combines TRBV15 with TRBJ1-5; D is possibly TRBD1 (6 bases). The V gene lost 1 base and the J gene lost 6 bases, with 10 bases spanning the gap. The CDR3 is 14 amino acids. Germline V CDR1 and CDR2: LNHNV, YYDKDF (reference sequence). In DNA, the CDR3 is TGTGCCACCAGCAGAGCGGGGGCGGGTCAGCCCCAGCATTTT. Amino acids: CATSRAGAGQPQHF.

The sample holds one count of this clone. The chain recombines TRBV19 with TRBJ1-5, with D possibly being TRBD1 (5 bases). Germline CDR1 is LNHDA and CDR2 is SQIVND (reference sequence). This CDR3 is 14 amino acids long. Trimming left V 7 bases short and J 7 bases short, with 17 bases between. The CDR3 region has the DNA TGTGCCAGTACCGACCCCGGGGCAGTCCAGCCCCAGCATTTT. Protein: CASTDPGAVQPQHF.

The DNA for the CDR3 is TGCAGCGTCAAGCCCCAGGGGGATAGCAATCAGCCCCAGCATTTT. Its protein is CSVKPQGDSNQPQHF. This chain uses TRBV29-1 with TRBJ1-5, with 7 nucleotides matching TRBD1. The V and J ends lost 6 bases and 0 bases, in that order; junction bases with no gene match: 8. This CDR3 is 15 amino acids long. Germline V gives CDR1 SQVTM, CDR2 ANQGSEA. Using reference TRBV29-1 and TRBJ1-5 for the parts outside the CDR3, the full variable domain is SAVISQKPSRDICQRGTSLTIQCQVDSQVTMMFWYRQQPGQSLTLIATANQGSEATYESGFVIDKFPISRPNLTFSTLTVSNMSPEDSSIYLCSVKPQGDSNQPQHFGDGTRLSIL.

The gene calls are TRBV7-6 and TRBJ2-2; 7 bases fit TRBD2. The germline CDR1 and CDR2 sequences are SGHVS and FNYEAQ. Germline trimming cut 1 base from V and 1 base from J; bases unmatched to any gene: 3. The CDR3 spans 16 residues. The CDR3 DNA reads TGTGCCAGCAGCTTAGAAGCTAGCGGGAACACCGGGGAGCTGTTTTTT. Protein product: CASSLEASGNTGELFF. Combining the CDR3 with reference TRBV7-6 and TRBJ2-2 gives the whole variable domain GAGVSQSPRYKVTKRGQDVALRCDPISGHVSLYWYRQALGQGPEFLTYFNYEAQQDKSGLPNDRFSAERPEGSISTLTIQRTEQRDSAMYRCASSLEASGNTGELFFGEGSRLTVL.

The gene calls are TRBV5-5 and TRBJ1-2; 11 bases agree with TRBD1. V lost 4 bases and J lost 8; bases outside the gene matches: 7. The germline CDR1 and CDR2 sequences are SGHKS and YYEKEE (reference sequence). CDR3 size: 14 residues. CDR3: CASSLGTGGRGYTF. The CDR3 nucleotides are TGTGCCAGCAGCCTAGGGACAGGGGGTCGGGGCTACACCTTC.

This clone was counted once. The J gene is TRBJ2-7, the V gene TRBV21-1. TRBV21-1 is given as a pseudogene. The CDR3 covers 16 residues. The CDR3 loop is CASTIEGNGIVNEQYF. Here the CDR3 DNA reads TGTGCCAGCACGATAGAGGGGAACGGGATTGTTAACGAGCAGTACTTC.

The V and J genes are TRBV11-3 and TRBJ2-7, with a tentative D call TRBD1 (5 bases). Trimming removed 8 bases from V and 0 bases from J, with 11 bases in between. CDR1 and CDR2 from the germline V gene are SGHNT and YENEEA. The CDR3 has 13 amino acids. This CDR3 reads CASADTDSYEQYF. CDR3 DNA: TGTGCCAGCGCGGACACGGACTCCTACGAGCAGTACTTC.

The V call is TRBV5-4, the J call TRBJ1-4; D remains ambiguous. CDR3 length: 14 amino acids. The germline CDR1 and CDR2 sequences are SGHNT and YYREEE (reference sequence). V was trimmed by 4 bases and J by 7 bases, leaving 14 bases between them. CDR3: CASSPKGPGEKLFF. The CDR3 coding sequence is TGTGCCAGCAGCCCCAAGGGTCCTGGTGAAAAACTGTTTTTT.

The V call is TRBV11-3, the J call TRBJ1-5; 7 bases fit TRBD1. The germline CDR1 and CDR2 sequences are SGHNT and YENEEA. This CDR3 has 12 residues. V shed 4 bases and J 8 bases; nucleotides not matched to a gene: 2. DNA for the CDR3: TGTGCCAGCAGCTCCAGGGGGGAGCCCCAGCATTTT. It specifies CASSSRGEPQHF.

The chain's CDR3 is CASSYSMEVHNEQFF. CDR3 bases: TGTGCCAGCAGTTACTCGATGGAAGTCCATAATGAGCAGTTCTTC. V gene TRBV6-5 combines with J gene TRBJ2-1; D is uncertain. V lost 0 bases and J 7 bases, leaving 13 bases between the germline ends. This CDR3 is 15 amino acids long. Per the germline V gene, CDR1 is MNHEY and CDR2 is SVGAGI.

CDR3 nucleotides: TGTGCCAGCAGCTTAGAGGCTAGCGGTAGCACAGATACGCAGTATTTT. This codes for CASSLEASGSTDTQYF. The V call is TRBV7-8, the J call TRBJ2-3; 7 positions match TRBD2. Trimming took 1 base from V and 0 from J; bases not matched to a gene: 4. This CDR3 region has 16 residues. Germline V gene lookup returns CDR1 SGHVS and CDR2 FQNEAQ.

Here the CDR3 DNA reads TGTGCCAGCAGCCAAGGCTGGACGCGGAGCCGGACTGAAGCTTTCTTT. It translates to CASSQGWTRSRTEAFF. The chain is built from TRBV14 and TRBJ1-1; no reliable D call. Germline CDR1 is SGHDN and CDR2 is FVKESK. V was pared by 1 base and J by 5 bases, with 17 bases between. The CDR3 length is 16 residues.

V and J are TRBV30 and TRBJ2-5; D is ambiguous. V lost 0 bases, J lost 7 bases, and 9 bases lay in between. The V gene's germline CDR1 is GTSNPN and CDR2 SVGIG (reference sequence). The CDR3 is 12 amino acids. The CDR3 DNA sequence: TGTGCCTGGAGTGTACAGCGAGGGACCCAGTACTTC. It yields the protein CAWSVQRGTQYF.

The genes are TRBV10-2 and TRBJ1-2, with D unclear. The CDR3 length is 14 residues. The germline gives CDR1 WSHSY, CDR2 SAAADI. Deletions cut 2 bases from V and 5 bases from J, with 12 bases between. CDR3 in amino acids: CASSESADPYGYTF. CDR3 nucleotide sequence: TGCGCCAGCAGTGAGAGTGCAGACCCTTATGGCTACACCTTC.

The CDR3 region has the DNA TGCGCCAGCTTGGCCGGACAGGGGGTTACAGATACGCAGTATTTT. Its protein product is CASLAGQGVTDTQYF. The chain recombines TRBV5-1 with TRBJ2-3, with TRBD1 matching 10 bases. V shed 7 bases and J 3 bases; nucleotides not matched to a gene: 8. The CDR3 runs 15 residues. Per the germline V gene, CDR1 is SGHRS and CDR2 is YFSETQ. The full variable domain, in which reference TRBV5-1 and TRBJ2-3 provide the parts outside the CDR3, is KAGVTQTPRYLIKTRGQQVTLSCSPISGHRSVSWYQQTPGQGLQFLFEYFSETQRNKGNFPGRFSGRQFSNSRSEMNVSTLELGDSALYLCASLAGQGVTDTQYFGPGTRLTVL.

The chain couples TRBV19 to TRBJ2-5; unclear D gene. This CDR3 has 14 residues. Trimming pared 1 base from V and 7 bases from J, leaving 13 bases between. Germline V gene lookup returns CDR1 LNHDA and CDR2 SQIVND (reference sequence). The CDR3 spells CASSIGSGKGTQYF. In DNA form, the CDR3 reads TGTGCCAGTAGTATAGGCTCCGGAAAAGGGACCCAGTACTTC. Looking up the rest from reference TRBV19 and TRBJ2-5 gives the full variable domain: DGGITQSPKYLFRKEGQNVTLSCEQNLNHDAMYWYRQDPGQGLRLIYYSQIVNDFQKGDIAEGYSVSREKKESFPLTVTSAQKNPTAFYLCASSIGSGKGTQYFGPGTRLLVL.

The chain recombines TRBV18 with TRBJ1-3; D is uncertain. The V gene lost 0 bases and the J gene lost 0 bases, with 0 bases spanning the gap. The CDR3 consists of 13 residues. Per the germline V gene, CDR1 is KGHSH and CDR2 is LQKENI. The CDR3 DNA sequence: TGTGCCAGCTCACCACCCTCTGGAAACACCATATATTTT. The encoded protein is CASSPPSGNTIYF.

V and J are TRBV18 and TRBJ2-2; D call uncertain. The CDR3 loop spans 16 amino acids. The germline V gene has CDR1 KGHSH and CDR2 LQKENI. Trimming pared 3 bases from V and 5 bases from J, leaving 16 bases between. This CDR3 is CASSPSAGFQTGELFF. Written as DNA, the CDR3 is TGTGCCAGCTCACCGTCTGCAGGCTTTCAGACCGGGGAGCTGTTTTTT.

The CDR3 sequence: CAAVRGDIRSYEQYF. The CDR3 DNA follows: TGTGCCGCAGTGCGAGGCGACATCCGAAGCTACGAGCAGTACTTC. The chain recombines TRBV2 with TRBJ2-7, with no clear D. The CDR3 consists of 15 residues. The V gene's germline CDR1 is SNHLY and CDR2 FYNNEI. Trimming cost V 11 bases and J 3 bases, with 23 bases left between them.

The chain combines TRBV4-1 with TRBJ1-5; perhaps TRBD1 as D (5 bases). The CDR3 sequence is 16 residues long. The V and J ends lost 1 base and 2 bases respectively, with 12 bases between them. CDR1 and CDR2 (germline): MGHRA, YSYEKL. The CDR3 spells CASSQGGAGGNQPQHF. CDR3 sequence (DNA): TGCGCCAGCAGCCAAGGGGGCGCTGGGGGCAATCAGCCCCAGCATTTT.

The chain carries TRBV6-1 and TRBJ1-5; 11 bases line up with TRBD1. The ends lost 5 bases at V and 3 bases at J; junction bases unmatched: 3. CDR1 and CDR2 from the germline V gene are MNHNS and SASEGT. The CDR3 is 15 amino acids. CDR3 in amino acids: CASSRTGGINQPQHF. The CDR3 DNA sequence: TGTGCCAGCAGTAGGACAGGGGGCATCAATCAGCCCCAGCATTTT.

The chain couples TRBV6-4 to TRBJ2-4; 10 bases fit TRBD2. V lost 2 bases and J lost 0; bases outside the gene matches: 1. Germline V gene data show CDR1 as MRHNA and CDR2 as SNTAGT. This CDR3 contains 16 residues. The CDR3 DNA reads TGTGCCAGCAGTGACACTAGCGGGGTAGCCAAAAACATTCAGTACTTC. Translation: CASSDTSGVAKNIQYF.

The CDR3 reads CASSKGTRDRGIPDTQYF. The CDR3 region has the DNA TGTGCCAGCAGCAAAGGAACTCGGGACAGGGGAATCCCAGATACGCAGTATTTT. V is TRBV11-3 and J is TRBJ2-3; TRBD1 matches 10 bases. V was clipped by 5 bases and J by 4 bases; unmatched bases: 15. Per germline, CDR1 SGHNT and CDR2 YENEEA. The length of the CDR3 is 18 residues.

This sequence joins TRBV10-1 and TRBJ1-6; D is undetermined. The CDR3 totals 13 residues. V shed 6 bases and J shed 3 bases, with 6 bases lying between them. Germline CDR1 and CDR2: WNHNN and SYGVQD (reference sequence). The CDR3 loop reads CASRSDYNSPLHF. DNA for the CDR3: TGCGCCAGCAGGTCCGACTATAATTCACCCCTCCACTTT.

The chain employs TRBV5-8 and TRBJ1-4; the D is unclear. This CDR3 has 16 amino acids. Per germline, CDR1 SGHTS and CDR2 YDEGEE. Trimming stripped 4 bases from V and 2 bases from J, with 15 bases between. The CDR3 reads CASSPLIPTTNEKLFF. In DNA, the CDR3 is TGTGCCAGCAGCCCTCTGATTCCCACCACTAATGAAAAACTGTTTTTT. Complete variable domain (other parts from reference TRBV5-8 and TRBJ1-4): EAGVTQSPTHLIKTRGQQATLRCSPISGHTSVYWYQQALGLGLQFLLWYDEGEERNRGNFPPRFSGRQFPNYSSELNVNALELEDSALYLCASSPLIPTTNEKLFFGSGTQLSVL.

This chain connects TRBV19 to TRBJ1-2, with TRBD1 as a possible D gene (6 bases). Germline V gene data show CDR1 as LNHDA and CDR2 as SQIVND (reference sequence). The CDR3 spans 14 residues. Between the trimmed V and J ends, which lost 3 bases and 8 bases, there was a span of 16 bases. The chain's CDR3 is CASSIRTDKVGYTF. In DNA form, the CDR3 reads TGTGCCAGTAGTATCCGGACAGACAAGGTCGGCTACACCTTC.